One and the same sample provided the 21 T cell receptor beta chains below, sequenced in a study of metastatic and nonmetastatic thyroid tumors. TCRdb re-processed the PCR reads through MiXCR. The sample contains over 20,000 clones, roughly a third of which appear only once. All patients reached thyroid surgery having received no treatment beforehand. Sequenced input: blood. These receptors were obtained from a female donor with papillary thyroid cancer or a benign thyroid nodule (not recorded which). Some clones in this sample may be carry-over from other donors' samples.

The chain has TRBV5-5 and TRBJ2-7; 10 bases agree with TRBD1. Germline-derived CDR1 and CDR2 are SGHKS and YYEKEE (reference sequence). V shed 3 bases and J 6 bases; nucleotides not matched to a gene: 9. The CDR3 spans 15 residues. The CDR3 loop reads CASSSTSGTGVEQYF. DNA of the CDR3: TGTGCCAGCAGCTCCACGTCCGGGACAGGGGTCGAGCAGTACTTC.

Regarding this clone: One junction end does not reproduce the germline sequence, and a read error may be involved. This specimen includes other DNA sequences encoding the same CDR3. The chain couples TRBV3-1 to TRBJ2-5; D is undetermined. This CDR3 comprises 11 residues. In germline, CDR1 is LGHDT, CDR2 YNNKEL (reference sequence). Here the CDR3 DNA reads TGTGCCAGCAGCCATGGAGAGACCCAATACTTC. Its translation: CASSHGETQYF.

The gene calls are TRBV11-2 and TRBJ2-7; 7 positions agree with TRBD2. CDR1 is SGHAT, CDR2 FQNNGV, per germline. There are 17 residues in the CDR3. Trimming at V came to 2 bases and at J to 1 base, leaving 11 bases not matched to a gene. CDR3 residues: CASSLLGGGGSSYEQYF. The CDR3 DNA reads as TGTGCCAGCAGCTTACTAGGTGGGGGGGGATCTTCCTACGAGCAGTACTTC.

In this sample, this clone is medium-sized (0.01 to 0.1%). Other DNA sequences within the sample encode an identical CDR3. This chain links TRBV20-1 with TRBJ1-1, with D unclear. Per the germline V gene, CDR1 is DFQATT and CDR2 is SNEGSKA (reference sequence). CDR3 length: 16 amino acids. The V gene lost 0 bases and the J gene lost 5 bases, with 19 bases spanning the gap. CDR3: CSARDRGLGLGTEAFF. The DNA for the CDR3 is TGCAGTGCTAGAGATCGGGGTCTGGGATTGGGGACTGAAGCTTTCTTT.

This clone appeared many times. Other DNA sequences within the sample encode an identical CDR3. The rearrangement uses TRBV28 and TRBJ1-3; TRBD1 might be the D (5 bases). CDR1 MDHEN and CDR2 SYDVKM come from the germline V gene. The CDR3 contains 17 residues. V was pared by 5 bases and J by 4 bases, with 21 bases between. CDR3 in amino acids: CASSPIVQGLIGNTIYF. CDR3 DNA sequence: TGTGCCAGCAGTCCGATCGTCCAGGGATTGATCGGAAACACCATATATTTT.

This clone is categorized as medium-sized. The chain uses TRBV28 and TRBJ1-5; unclear D gene. The CDR3 spans 16 residues. The germline CDR1 and CDR2 sequences are MDHEN and SYDVKM. Trimming stripped 8 bases from V and 8 bases from J, with 25 bases between. The CDR3 nucleotides read TGTGCCAGCCCAACCCCCGGGAGACCGGTTGAGGAGCCCCAGCATTTT. This codes for CASPTPGRPVEEPQHF.

In its sample, this clone was seen many times. CDR3 amino acids: CASSVDRVDEKLFF. The CDR3 DNA sequence: TGTGCCAGCAGCGTCGACAGGGTGGATGAAAAACTGTTTTTT. V is TRBV7-3 and J is TRBJ1-4; TRBD1 aligns across 7 bases. The CDR3 contains 14 residues. Germline V gene lookup returns CDR1 SGHTA and CDR2 FQGTGA. Trimming took 5 bases from V and 6 from J; bases not matched to a gene: 6.

Note on this clone: Other nucleotide sequences in the sample specify the same CDR3. The chain combines TRBV5-8 with TRBJ1-5; D remains ambiguous. Germline V gives CDR1 SGHTS, CDR2 YDEGEE. Deletions cut 4 bases from V and 3 bases from J, with 17 bases between. The CDR3 is 16 residues long. The CDR3 DNA reads as TGTGCCAGCAGCACTGCGGCCGAGTTTTACAATCAGCCCCAGCATTTT. Its translation is CASSTAAEFYNQPQHF.

This clone has a count of ten or more. V gene TRBV5-5 combines with J gene TRBJ1-5, with TRBD1 as a possible D gene (6 bases). With 2 bases removed from V and 3 bases from J, the gap between germline ends came to 12 bases. The CDR3 consists of 15 residues. Looked up from germline, CDR1 is SGHKS and CDR2 is YYEKEE (reference sequence). The CDR3 DNA follows: TGTGCCAGCAGCTTCTCCGGGGGCCTCAATCAGCCCCAGCATTTT. This translates into CASSFSGGLNQPQHF.

By sample fraction, this clone is medium-sized. J is TRBJ2-7 and V is TRBV11-2, with 7 bases that match TRBD2. J was trimmed by 7 bases and V by 0 bases; bases with no gene match: 9. CDR3 length equals 15 residues. Germline lookup yields CDR1 SGHAT and CDR2 FQNNGV. The CDR3: CASSLDELAVREQYF. Here the CDR3 DNA reads TGTGCCAGCAGCTTAGATGAGCTAGCGGTGCGGGAGCAGTACTTC. Looking up the rest from reference TRBV11-2 and TRBJ2-7 gives the full variable domain: EAGVAQSPRYKIIEKRQSVAFWCNPISGHATLYWYQQILGQGPKLLIQFQNNGVVDDSQLPKDRFSAERLKGVDSTLKIQPAKLEDSAVYLCASSLDELAVREQYFGPGTRLTVT.

The chain recombines TRBV12-3 or TRBV12-4 with TRBJ2-1; no firm D call. The CDR3 loop spans 11 amino acids. Trimming took off 6 bases at V and 8 bases at J, with 8 bases between the two ends. CDR3 sequence reads: CASSTTDEQFF. CDR3 in DNA: TGTGCCAGCAGCACAACAGATGAGCAGTTCTTC.

The chain combines TRBV12-3 or TRBV12-4 with TRBJ1-1; D gene ambiguous. The CDR3 covers 14 residues. The ends were cut back, 6 bases at V and 0 bases at J, with 11 bases in the middle. The CDR3 region is CASSPGTVNTEAFF. For the CDR3, the DNA is TGTGCCAGCAGCCCGGGCACGGTGAACACTGAAGCTTTCTTT.

This clone showed up many times. The V and J genes are TRBV9 and TRBJ2-7; unclear D gene. This CDR3 spans 11 amino acids. Germline lookup yields CDR1 SGDLS and CDR2 YYNGEE. Trimming stripped 0 bases from V and 8 bases from J, with 6 bases between. In DNA form, the CDR3 reads TGTGCCAGCAGCGTAGATAACAAGCAGTACTTC. Translating it yields CASSVDNKQYF.

This rearrangement joins TRBV13 to TRBJ1-1, with no clear D. Per the germline V gene, CDR1 is PRHDT and CDR2 is FYEKMQ (reference sequence). This CDR3 has 15 amino acids. The germline V and J ends were trimmed by 4 bases and 0 bases, with 12 bases remaining between them. The CDR3 DNA reads as TGTGCCAGCAGCTCGCCGGACGCTTTGAACACTGAAGCTTTCTTT. It encodes CASSSPDALNTEAFF. The full variable domain, completed using reference TRBV13 and TRBJ1-1, is AAGVIQSPRHLIKEKRETATLKCYPIPRHDTVYWYQQGPGQDPQFLISFYEKMQSDKGSIPDRFSAQQFSDYHSELNMSSLELGDSALYFCASSSPDALNTEAFFGQGTRLTVV.

This clone was observed at least ten times. The V call is TRBV29-1, the J call TRBJ2-7; 11 bases are shared with TRBD2. Trimming took 5 bases from V and 3 from J; bases not matched to a gene: 3. The length of the CDR3 is 13 residues. The germline CDR1 and CDR2 sequences are SQVTM and ANQGSEA. CDR3 protein: CSVTSGGNYEQYF. Written as DNA, the CDR3 is TGCAGCGTTACTAGCGGGGGTAACTACGAGCAGTACTTC.

This rearrangement joins TRBV30 to TRBJ2-1; D may correspond to TRBD1 or TRBD2 (5 bases each). The CDR3 is made up of 11 amino acids. Trimming left V 0 bases short and J 12 bases short, with 9 bases between. Germline lookup yields CDR1 GTSNPN and CDR2 SVGIG (reference sequence). This CDR3 reads CAWSVTRGQFF. The CDR3 nucleotides read TGTGCCTGGAGTGTGACGAGGGGGCAGTTCTTC.

V usage is TRBV30 and J usage is TRBJ2-1; D remains unclear. V dropped 2 bases and J dropped 0 bases, with 8 bases sitting between them. Germline CDR1 is GTSNPN and CDR2 is SVGIG (reference sequence). The CDR3 is 14 residues long. The CDR3 spells CAWSSESSYNEQFF. The CDR3 nucleotides are TGTGCCTGGAGTTCAGAGAGCTCCTACAATGAGCAGTTCTTC.

By share, this clone ranks as medium-sized (0.01 to 0.1%). V and J are TRBV7-2 and TRBJ2-1, with D tentatively TRBD1 (5 bases). The germline CDR1 and CDR2 sequences are SGHTA and FQGNSA. The V end lost 2 bases, the J end lost 4 bases, and 18 bases lay between the germline ends. The CDR3 consists of 17 residues. Written as DNA, the CDR3 is TGTGCCAGCAGCTTAAGGATAAGCTTGGGGCTATACAATGAGCAGTTCTTC. Protein product: CASSLRISLGLYNEQFF.

This clone was seen only a few times. The chain is built from TRBV6-1 and TRBJ2-7; D is uncertain. This CDR3 region has 13 residues. V lost 6 bases to trimming and J lost 5 bases, with 14 bases between them. CDR1 and CDR2 from the germline V gene are MNHNS and SASEGT. CDR3 residues: CASRRRPPDEQYF. The CDR3 DNA reads TGTGCCAGCAGGCGACGACCCCCCGACGAGCAGTACTTC.

CDR3 amino acids: CSAWDSLNQPQHF. The CDR3 region has the DNA TGCAGTGCTTGGGACAGCCTAAATCAGCCCCAGCATTTT. The gene calls are TRBV20-1 and TRBJ1-5; 7 bases line up with TRBD1. The germline V gene encodes CDR1 DFQATT and CDR2 SNEGSKA (reference sequence). V gave up 5 bases and J gave up 4 bases; unmatched junction bases: 5. CDR3 length: 13 amino acids.

This clone was recorded many times. The chain links TRBV7-8 to TRBJ2-1; 13 nucleotides align to TRBD2. Germline lookup yields CDR1 SGHVS and CDR2 FQNEAQ. The junction had 5 bases not matched to a gene; V was cut back by 4 bases and J by 8 bases. This CDR3 is built from 15 residues. The CDR3 spells CASSWTSGSNHEQFF. CDR3 sequence (DNA): TGTGCCAGCAGCTGGACTAGCGGGAGTAATCATGAGCAGTTCTTC. Together with reference TRBV7-8 and TRBJ2-1, the CDR3 gives the full variable domain: GAGVSQSPRYKVAKRGQDVALRCDPISGHVSLFWYQQALGQGPEFLTYFQNEAQLDKSGLPSDRFFAERPEGSVSTLKIQRTQQEDSAVYLCASSWTSGSNHEQFFGPGTRLTVL.